The sequence of this T cell receptor (beta chain) was determined in a study of blood T cell repertoires in COVID-19. Profiling relied on immunoSEQ multiplex PCR, and the TCRdb table lists in-frame clones only, not all of them. The data contain about 260,000 clones, about nine tenths of them singletons. CDR1 and CDR2 (germline): SGHVS, FQNEAQ. CDR3 length: 16 residues. V was shortened by 0 bases and J by 2 bases, with 10 bases between the two germline ends. The source material was peripheral blood. The sequence was obtained from a woman aged 50 to 60 who had recovered from COVID-19. The chain carries TRBV7-8 and TRBJ2-2; D possibly corresponds to TRBD1 (6 bases). The CDR3: CASSLADSANTGELFF. CDR3 nucleotide sequence: TGTGCCAGCAGCTTAGCGGACAGCGCAAACACCGGGGAGCTGTTTTTT.